Sequencing of this T cell receptor (beta chain) was carried out in a study of early T cells in non-severe SARS-CoV-2 infection. Across the study: RNA in bulk from unsorted whole blood was sequenced, and chains were unpaired.

Unique molecular identifiers were affixed to single, distinct cDNA molecules. TCRdb ran MiXCR on the 5' RACE reads and lists one entry per CDR3 protein. The table shows some 67,000 distinct CDR3 sequences, with roughly an eighth occurring only once. This CDR3 comprises 14 residues. Specimen: whole blood. V gene TRBV21-1 combines with J gene TRBJ1-1; the table names TRBD1, a call not compared with the DNA. TRBV21-1 corresponds to a pseudogene. This receptor was taken from an adult who was a healthcare worker with PCR-confirmed SARS-CoV-2 infection or an uninfected control (not recorded which). DNA for the CDR3: TGTGCCAGCAGCCCCAGGGGGCAGGACACTGAAGCTTTCTTT. As protein: CASSPRGQDTEAFF.